These 5 T cell receptor beta chains were sequenced from one sample in a study of persistence of HIV-infected CD4 T cells. No antigens are known for them. Anti-CD3/anti-CD28 beads served as a nonspecific positive control stimulus. Responding CD4+ T cells were sorted by upregulation of both CD40 ligand and CD69. This was the immunoSEQ version 4 assay in survey mode. Assay used: immunoSEQ multiplex PCR; TCRdb lists only in-frame clones, some missing. This sample has over 35,000 clones, with around 92% found just once. The sample consisted of CD4+ T cells sorted from PBMCs after approximately 19-hour stimulation, taken from a patient who received antiretroviral therapy. The receptors here all came from an adult man with HIV who was CMV-seropositive.

The chain recombines TRBV24-1 with TRBJ1-2; D is unclear. The V gene lost 4 bases and the J gene lost 4 bases, with 9 bases spanning the gap. The CDR3 sequence is 13 residues long. CDR1 and CDR2 from the germline V gene are KGHDR and SFDVKD. CDR3 sequence reads: CATSERGGYGYTF. The CDR3 coding sequence is TGTGCCACCAGTGAGCGGGGAGGCTATGGCTACACCTTC.

The CDR3 DNA follows: TGTGCCAGCTCAGCAGGTATAGAAGGCTACACCTTC. Its translation is CASSAGIEGYTF. The rearrangement uses TRBV18 and TRBJ1-2, with unresolved D. From germline, CDR1 is KGHSH and CDR2 LQKENI. V was pared by 5 bases and J by 8 bases, with 12 bases between. The CDR3 has 12 amino acids. The full variable domain, in which reference TRBV18 and TRBJ1-2 provide the parts outside the CDR3, is NAGVMQNPRHLVRRRGQEARLRCSPMKGHSHVYWYRQLPEEGLKFMVYLQKENIIDESGMPKERFSAEFPKEGPSILRIQQVVRGDSAAYFCASSAGIEGYTFGSGTRLTVV.

The genes are TRBV4-1 and TRBJ2-1, with 8 bases matching TRBD1. V trimming: 2 bases; J trimming: 6 bases; junction bases outside the gene matches: 3. CDR3 size: 14 residues. Germline values: CDR1 MGHRA, CDR2 YSYEKL. CDR3 residues: CASSQQGAINEQFF. In DNA, the CDR3 is TGCGCCAGCAGCCAACAGGGGGCGATCAATGAGCAGTTCTTC.

The rearrangement joins TRBV5-1 to TRBJ2-3; TRBD1 matches at 7 bases. The CDR3 loop spans 14 amino acids. The trim removed 4 bases at V and 4 bases at J, leaving 6 bases unmatched. Germline CDR1 reads SGHRS; CDR2 reads YFSETQ. The CDR3 sequence is CASSHDRVADTQYF. DNA of the CDR3: TGCGCCAGCAGCCACGACAGGGTAGCAGATACGCAGTATTTT.

This clone was detected once. The chain couples TRBV28 to TRBJ1-6, with a weak D call TRBD1 (5 bases). This CDR3 contains 14 residues. The V gene's germline CDR1 is MDHEN and CDR2 SYDVKM. V lost 2 bases, J lost 10 bases, and 12 bases lay in between. This CDR3 is CASSLRGIGSPLHF. CDR3 bases: TGTGCCAGCAGTTTACGGGGGATAGGATCACCCCTCCACTTT.